This T cell receptor beta chain came from a study of T cell responses to AZD1222 COVID-19 vaccine. The study's findings and limits: Across the whole spike, CD4 TCRs peaked at regions 160-218 and 743-854.

Sequencing used immunoSEQ multiplex PCR; TCRdb keeps in-frame clones, though not all of them. In the table there are 68,000 or so clones, about 90% of which are singletons. Notes on this clone: What it binds is unknown.

Sequenced here: peripheral blood, sampled on day 0 of AZD1222 vaccination. This clonotype originated in an adult in good health.

The DNA of the CDR3 is TGTGCCAGCAGTCCGCAGCAGCTAGCGGGAGGGCCCTACGAGCAGTACTTC. Translation: CASSPQQLAGGPYEQYF. The chain couples TRBV27 to TRBJ2-7, with 12 bases identical to TRBD2. The ends lost 5 bases at V and 2 bases at J; junction bases unmatched: 10. Germline V CDR1 and CDR2: MNHEY, SMNVEV (reference sequence). The CDR3 length is 17 residues.